The sequence of this T cell receptor beta chain was determined in a study of post-analysis software for immune sequencing data. General study points: Several TRBV segments, TRBV5-6, TRBV5-1 and TRBV20-1 among them, were found more frequent in patients than controls. F measure grouped same-batch samples tightly together.

On this clonotype itself: What it binds is unknown.

CDR1 and CDR2 (germline): SGDLS, YYNGEE. Trimming cost V 0 bases and J 3 bases, with 10 bases left between them. The CDR3 is made up of 15 amino acids. Presence of unique molecular identifiers characterized the TCR beta cDNA libraries. MiXCR was run by TCRdb on the PCR reads, yielding one entry per CDR3 protein. The data show some 690,000 distinct CDR3 sequences, 25% to 30% seen once. The chain joins TRBV9 to TRBJ2-1; D ambiguous. Sequencing used blood. This receptor was obtained from a girl under 18 with multiple sclerosis. This chain's CDR3 is CASSVDWRLYNEQFF. Written as DNA, the CDR3 is TGTGCCAGCAGCGTAGATTGGCGGCTCTACAATGAGCAGTTCTTC.